This T cell receptor beta chain was identified in a study of blood T cell repertoires in COVID-19. The V and J ends lost 1 base and 4 bases, in that order; junction bases with no gene match: 9. The germline V gene encodes CDR1 SQVTM and CDR2 ANQGSEA. The CDR3 spans 15 residues. Libraries were prepared by immunoSEQ multiplex PCR; TCRdb keeps only in-frame clonotypes and omits some of them. The table records tens of thousands of clones, approximately 90% of them present only once. The rearrangement links TRBV29-1 to TRBJ1-2; 7 bases are a match to TRBD1. This sequence originates from a human donor with active COVID-19. The donor label of this sample is uncertain. The sample was peripheral blood. The CDR3 is CSVEVGGRGVYGYTF. DNA of the CDR3: TGCAGCGTTGAAGTGGGGGGCAGGGGGGTCTATGGCTACACCTTC. The full variable domain, completed using reference TRBV29-1 and TRBJ1-2, is SAVISQKPSRDICQRGTSLTIQCQVDSQVTMMFWYRQQPGQSLTLIATANQGSEATYESGFVIDKFPISRPNLTFSTLTVSNMSPEDSSIYLCSVEVGGRGVYGYTFGSGTRLTVV.